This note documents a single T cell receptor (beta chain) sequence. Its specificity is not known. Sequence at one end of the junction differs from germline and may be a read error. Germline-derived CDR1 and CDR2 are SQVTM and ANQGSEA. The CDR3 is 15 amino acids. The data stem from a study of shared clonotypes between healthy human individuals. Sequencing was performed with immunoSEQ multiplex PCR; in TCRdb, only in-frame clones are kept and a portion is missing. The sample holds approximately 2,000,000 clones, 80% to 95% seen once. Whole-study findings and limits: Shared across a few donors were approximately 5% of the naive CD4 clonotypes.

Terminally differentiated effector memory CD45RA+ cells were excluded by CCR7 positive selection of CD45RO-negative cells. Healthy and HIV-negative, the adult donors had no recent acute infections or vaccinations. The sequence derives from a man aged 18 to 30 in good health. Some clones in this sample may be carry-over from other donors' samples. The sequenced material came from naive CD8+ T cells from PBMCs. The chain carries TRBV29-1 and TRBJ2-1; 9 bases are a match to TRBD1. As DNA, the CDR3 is TGCAGCGTCGAAGGCGACAGGGGGATTGTAAACGAGCAGTTCTTC. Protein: CSVEGDRGIVNEQFF.